These T cell receptor beta chains were read from a single sample in a study of T cells after somatic rescue of genetic block. The data were produced by immunoSEQ multiplex PCR, yet TCRdb's version contains in-frame clones alone and is incomplete. The data hold roughly 65,000 clones, with just under 95% observed a single time. Source material: peripheral blood mononuclear cells (PBMCs). These TCRs come from a man aged 35 to 55. CDR3s include the opening cysteine and the closing phenylalanine or tryptophan. The order of the fields is D gene, clone size, J gene, V gene, CDR3 DNA, CDR3 protein. A D gene is named only where the DNA matches it firmly. Size values are once, few and many counts, or a class for expanded clones, and some rows have none.

>.|.|TRBJ2-1|TRBV11-3
TGTGCCAGCAGCCACCCGGGCTCCTACAATGAGCAGTTCTTC
CASSHPGSYNEQFF
>.|.|TRBJ2-7|TRBV21-1
TGTGCCAGCAGTCTCTCGGGGAGTGAGCAGTACTTC
CASSLSGSEQYF
>.|.|TRBJ1-3|TRBV6-5
TGTGCCAGCAGTACAGACAGGTTCACTGGAAACACCATATATTTT
CASSTDRFTGNTIYF
>.|.|TRBJ2-1|TRBV28
TGTGCCAGCAGAGTGACTACCACCTACAATGAGCAGTTCTTC
CASRVTTTYNEQFF
>TRBD2|.|TRBJ2-1|TRBV28
TGTGCCAACAGTTTCGGGACTAGCGGGGGGTACAATGAGCAGTTCTTC
CANSFGTSGGYNEQFF
>.|.|TRBJ1-2|TRBV10-1
TGCGCCAGCAGTGATACGAAAAACTATGGCTACACCTTC
CASSDTKNYGYTF
>TRBD2|.|TRBJ2-1|TRBV28
TGTGCCAGCAGTTTCAGTAGCGGGAGGTACAATGAGCAGTTCTTC
CASSFSSGRYNEQFF
>TRBD2|.|TRBJ2-3|TRBV13
TGTGCCAGCAGCTTAGGCCGAGATAGCGGGAGGGGAGATACGCAGTATTTT
CASSLGRDSGRGDTQYF
>TRBD1|.|TRBJ1-1|TRBV10-3
TGTGCCACAGCAGCCGGGACAGCCTTTGAAGCTTTCTTT
CATAAGTAFEAFF
>.|.|TRBJ2-6|TRBV9
TGTGCCAGCAGCGTAGATGCGCATCTAGGGGCCAACGTCCTGACTTTC
CASSVDAHLGANVLTF
>TRBD2|.|TRBJ2-1|TRBV29-1
TGCAGCGCCCTCGCGGGAGTCTTCAATGAGCAGTTCTTC
CSALAGVFNEQFF
>TRBD1|.|TRBJ2-1|TRBV25-1
TGTGCCAGTACGACAGGGCCCTACAATGAGCAGTTCTTC
CASTTGPYNEQFF
>.|.|TRBJ2-7|TRBV10-2
TGCGCCAGCATTACAGGGAGGGGCGAGCAGTACTTC
CASITGRGEQYF
>TRBD1|.|TRBJ2-3|TRBV2
TGTGCCAGCAGGGACAGGGGGACAGATACGCAGTATTTT
CASRDRGTDTQYF
>TRBD2|.|TRBJ2-2|TRBV19
TGTGCCAGTAGTCCCCGGGAGCGGGGGAACACCGGGGAGCTGTTTTTT
CASSPRERGNTGELFF
>TRBD2|.|TRBJ2-1|TRBV4-3
TGCGCCAGCAGCCATACTAGCGGGTCCTACAATGAGCAGTTCTTC
CASSHTSGSYNEQFF
>TRBD2|.|TRBJ2-4|TRBV9
TGTGCCAGCAGCGTAGGAGCGGGGGGCCCCAAAAACATTCAGTACTTC
CASSVGAGGPKNIQYF
>.|.|TRBJ1-4|TRBV4-1
TGCGCCAGCAGCCAAGCCCAGGGACCGGGTGAAAAACTGTTTTTT
CASSQAQGPGEKLFF
>TRBD1|.|TRBJ2-1|TRBV18
TGTGCCAGCTCGGGACAGGAGAACAATGAGCAGTTCTTC
CASSGQENNEQFF
>.|.|TRBJ2-1|TRBV2
TGTGCCAGCCTTAGGCACTCGGAGGTCGATGAGCAGTTCTTC
CASLRHSEVDEQFF
>.|.|TRBJ1-4|TRBV9
TGTGCCAGCAGCGCGAAAGGGACGGGGAATGAAAAACTGTTTTTT
CASSAKGTGNEKLFF
>TRBD1|few|TRBJ1-1|TRBV10-3
TGTGCCATCACCCCAGGGGGAAACACTGAAGCTTTCTTT
CAITPGGNTEAFF
>.|.|TRBJ2-5|TRBV5-1
TGCGCCAGCAGCTCAGAGCTTGCAGAGACCCAGTACTTC
CASSSELAETQYF
>TRBD1|.|TRBJ1-2|TRBV28
TGTGCCAGCAGTGACCTGACAGGGGGCGCCTATGGCTACACCTTC
CASSDLTGGAYGYTF
>TRBD2|.|TRBJ2-2|TRBV7-2
TGTGCCAGCAGAGATAGCGGGGGGGCCGGGGAGCTGTTTTTT
CASRDSGGAGELFF
>.|.|TRBJ2-4|TRBV5-1
TGCGCCAGCAGCTTCGGGGCGGACAGCATTCAGTACTTC
CASSFGADSIQYF
>.|.|TRBJ2-1|TRBV7-9
TGTGCCAGCAGCTTAGACGGGAAGGGGAGAAACGAGCAGTTCTTC
CASSLDGKGRNEQFF
>.|once|TRBJ2-5|TRBV6-5
TGTGCCAGCAGTTACTCAGTGAGGAGGGAGACCCAGTACTTC
CASSYSVRRETQYF
>.|.|TRBJ2-7|TRBV2
TGTGCCAGCACCCTATACGGTAGCTCCTACGAGCAGTACTTC
CASTLYGSSYEQYF
>TRBD2|.|TRBJ2-1|TRBV7-9
TGTGCCAGCAGCTCGGTGGGGACTAGCGGGAGAAACAGTGAGCAGTTCTTC
CASSSVGTSGRNSEQFF
>.|.|TRBJ1-2|TRBV5-6
TGTGCCAGCAGCTCGAGGGAGGGCGGCTATGGCTACACCTTC
CASSSREGGYGYTF
>TRBD2|.|TRBJ2-7|TRBV29-1
TGCAGCGTGGGACTAGCGGGAGAGCAGTACTTC
CSVGLAGEQYF
>TRBD1|.|TRBJ2-3|TRBV9
TGTGCCAGCAGCGTAGGACAGGGGGGAGTTTCGCAGTATTTT
CASSVGQGGVSQYF
>.|.|TRBJ2-1|TRBV5-1
TGCGCCAGCAAGGGCCTTTCCTACAATGAGCAGTTCTTC
CASKGLSYNEQFF
>TRBD2|.|TRBJ2-7|TRBV11-2
TGTGCCAGCAGCCCCGGACTAGCGGGCTCCTACGAGCAGTACTTC
CASSPGLAGSYEQYF
>.|.|TRBJ1-2|TRBV20-1
TGCGCGACGGACAGCTATGGCTACACCTTC
CATDSYGYTF